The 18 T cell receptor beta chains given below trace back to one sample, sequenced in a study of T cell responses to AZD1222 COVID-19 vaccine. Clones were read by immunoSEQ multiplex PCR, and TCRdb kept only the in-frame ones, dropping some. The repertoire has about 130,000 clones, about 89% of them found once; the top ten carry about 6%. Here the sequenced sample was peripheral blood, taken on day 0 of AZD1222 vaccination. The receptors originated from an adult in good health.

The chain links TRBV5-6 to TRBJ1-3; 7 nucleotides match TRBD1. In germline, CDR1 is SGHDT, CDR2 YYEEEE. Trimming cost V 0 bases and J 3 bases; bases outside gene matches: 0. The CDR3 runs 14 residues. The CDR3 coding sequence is TGTGCCAGCAGCTTGGGACAGGGTGGAAACACCATATATTTT. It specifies CASSLGQGGNTIYF.

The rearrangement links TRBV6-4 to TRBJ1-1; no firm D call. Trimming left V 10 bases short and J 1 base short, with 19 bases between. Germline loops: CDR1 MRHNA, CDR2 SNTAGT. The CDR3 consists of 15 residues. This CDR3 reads CATKVQPNTNTEAFF. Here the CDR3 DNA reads TGTGCCACTAAGGTACAGCCAAATACGAACACTGAAGCTTTCTTT.

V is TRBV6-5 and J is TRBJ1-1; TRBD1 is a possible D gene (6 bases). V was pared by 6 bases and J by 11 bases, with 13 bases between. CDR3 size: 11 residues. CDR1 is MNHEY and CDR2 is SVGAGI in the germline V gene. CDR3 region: CASRNPGAAFF. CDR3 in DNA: TGTGCCAGCAGGAACCCAGGGGCGGCTTTCTTT.

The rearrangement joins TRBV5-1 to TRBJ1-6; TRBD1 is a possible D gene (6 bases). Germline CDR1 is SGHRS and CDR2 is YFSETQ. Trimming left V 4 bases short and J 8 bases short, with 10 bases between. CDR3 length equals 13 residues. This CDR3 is CASSLNRDSPLHF. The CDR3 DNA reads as TGCGCCAGCAGCCTAAACAGGGATTCACCCCTCCACTTT.

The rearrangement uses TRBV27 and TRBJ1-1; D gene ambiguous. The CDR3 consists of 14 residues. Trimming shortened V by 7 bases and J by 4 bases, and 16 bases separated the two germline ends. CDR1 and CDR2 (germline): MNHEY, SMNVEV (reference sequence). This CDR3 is CASTPQIRGTEAFF. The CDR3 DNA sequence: TGTGCCAGCACTCCCCAGATCCGGGGCACTGAAGCTTTCTTT.

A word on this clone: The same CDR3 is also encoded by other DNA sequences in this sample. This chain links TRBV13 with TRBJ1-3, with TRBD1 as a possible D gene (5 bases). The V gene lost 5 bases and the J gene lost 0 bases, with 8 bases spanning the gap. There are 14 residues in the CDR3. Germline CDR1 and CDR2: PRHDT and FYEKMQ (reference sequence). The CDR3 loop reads CASSLQGSGNTIYF. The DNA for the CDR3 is TGTGCCAGCAGCCTCCAGGGCTCTGGAAACACCATATATTTT.

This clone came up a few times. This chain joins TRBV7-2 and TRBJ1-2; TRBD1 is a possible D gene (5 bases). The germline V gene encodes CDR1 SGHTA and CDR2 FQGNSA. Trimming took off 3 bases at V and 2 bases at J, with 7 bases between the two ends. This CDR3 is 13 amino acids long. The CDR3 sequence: CASSFGANYGYTF. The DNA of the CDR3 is TGTGCCAGCAGCTTTGGGGCCAACTATGGCTACACCTTC.

The CDR3 is CASSYSQGAFDTQYF. The CDR3, as DNA: TGTGCCAGCAGTTACTCACAGGGGGCGTTTGATACGCAGTATTTT. This chain joins TRBV6-5 and TRBJ2-3; 9 nucleotides line up with TRBD1. The V segment lost 0 bases and the J segment 6 bases; nucleotides outside the gene matches: 4. This CDR3 is 15 amino acids long. Per germline, CDR1 MNHEY and CDR2 SVGAGI.

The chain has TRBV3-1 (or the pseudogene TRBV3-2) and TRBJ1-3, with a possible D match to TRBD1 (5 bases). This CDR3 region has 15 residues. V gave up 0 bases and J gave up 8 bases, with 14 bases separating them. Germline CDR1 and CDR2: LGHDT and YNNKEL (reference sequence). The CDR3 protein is CASSQDRAGKDTIYF. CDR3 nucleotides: TGTGCCAGCAGCCAAGATCGGGCAGGGAAAGACACCATATATTTT.

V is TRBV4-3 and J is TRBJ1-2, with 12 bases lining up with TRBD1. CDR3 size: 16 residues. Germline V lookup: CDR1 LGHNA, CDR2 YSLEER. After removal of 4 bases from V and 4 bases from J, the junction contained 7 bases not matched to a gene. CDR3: CASSPGDRGLLYGYTF. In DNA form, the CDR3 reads TGCGCCAGCAGCCCCGGGGACAGGGGGCTACTCTATGGCTACACCTTC.

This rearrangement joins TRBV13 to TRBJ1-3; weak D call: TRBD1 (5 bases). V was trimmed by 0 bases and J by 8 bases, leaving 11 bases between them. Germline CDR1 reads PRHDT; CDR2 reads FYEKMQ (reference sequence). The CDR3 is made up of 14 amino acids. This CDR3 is CASSLGQGLHTIYF. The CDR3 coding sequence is TGTGCCAGCAGCTTAGGCCAGGGACTACACACCATATATTTT.

The CDR3 DNA sequence: TGCAGTGCTAGTAGGGACAAGACCCTCCACTTT. This translates into CSASRDKTLHF. This rearrangement joins TRBV20-1 to TRBJ1-6, with a weak D call TRBD1 (6 bases). Germline lookup yields CDR1 DFQATT and CDR2 SNEGSKA (reference sequence). With 3 bases removed from V and 14 bases from J, the gap between germline ends came to 11 bases. This CDR3 contains 11 residues.

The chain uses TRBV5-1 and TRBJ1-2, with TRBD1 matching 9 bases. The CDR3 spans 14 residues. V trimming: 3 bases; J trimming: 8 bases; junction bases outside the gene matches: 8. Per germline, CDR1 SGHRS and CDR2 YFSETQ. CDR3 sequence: CASSSPDRGGGYTF. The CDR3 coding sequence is TGCGCCAGCAGCTCCCCGGACAGGGGAGGCGGCTACACCTTC.

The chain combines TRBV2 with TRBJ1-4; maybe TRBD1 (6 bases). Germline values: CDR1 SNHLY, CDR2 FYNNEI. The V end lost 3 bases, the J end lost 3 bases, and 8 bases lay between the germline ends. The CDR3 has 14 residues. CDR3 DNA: TGTGCCAGCAGTGATAGGACAGCTAATGAAAAACTGTTTTTT. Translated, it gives CASSDRTANEKLFF.

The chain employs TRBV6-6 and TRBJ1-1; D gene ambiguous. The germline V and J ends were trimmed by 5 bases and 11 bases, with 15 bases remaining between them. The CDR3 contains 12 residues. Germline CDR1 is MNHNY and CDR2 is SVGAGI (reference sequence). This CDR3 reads CASSLPIEDAFF. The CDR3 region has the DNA TGTGCCAGCAGTCTCCCTATCGAGGATGCTTTCTTT.

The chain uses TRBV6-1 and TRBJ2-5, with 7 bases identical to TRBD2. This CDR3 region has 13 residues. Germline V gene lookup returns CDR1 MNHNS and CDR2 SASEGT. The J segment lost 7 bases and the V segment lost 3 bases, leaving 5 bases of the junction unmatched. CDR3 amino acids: CASSEGGRGTQYF. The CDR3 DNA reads TGTGCCAGCAGTGAGGGGGGGAGGGGGACCCAGTACTTC.

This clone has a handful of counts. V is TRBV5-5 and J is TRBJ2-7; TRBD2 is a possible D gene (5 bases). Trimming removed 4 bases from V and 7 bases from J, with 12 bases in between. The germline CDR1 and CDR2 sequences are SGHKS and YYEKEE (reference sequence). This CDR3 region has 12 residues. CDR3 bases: TGTGCCAGCAGCCCCCCTTCGGGGGAGCAGTACTTC. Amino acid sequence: CASSPPSGEQYF.

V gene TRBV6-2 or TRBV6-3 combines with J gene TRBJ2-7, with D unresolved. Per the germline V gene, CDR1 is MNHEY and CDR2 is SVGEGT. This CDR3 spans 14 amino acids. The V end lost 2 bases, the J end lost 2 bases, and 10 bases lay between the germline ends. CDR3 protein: CASSYGMLTYEQYF. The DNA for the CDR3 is TGTGCCAGCAGTTACGGAATGCTTACCTACGAGCAGTACTTC.